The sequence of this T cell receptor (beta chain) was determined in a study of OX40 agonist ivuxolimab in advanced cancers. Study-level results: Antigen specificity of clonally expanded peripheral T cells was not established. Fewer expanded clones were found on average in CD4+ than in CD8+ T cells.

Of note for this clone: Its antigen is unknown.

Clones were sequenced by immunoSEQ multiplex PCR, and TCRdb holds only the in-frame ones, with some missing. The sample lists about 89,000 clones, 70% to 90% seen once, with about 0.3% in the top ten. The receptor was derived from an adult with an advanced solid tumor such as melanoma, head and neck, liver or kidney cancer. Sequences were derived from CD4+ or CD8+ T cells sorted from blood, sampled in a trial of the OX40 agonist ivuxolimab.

The CDR3 DNA reads TGTGCCAGCAGTTTCCCCTATAATAAACAGGGACCCAAACTTAATCAGCCCCAGCATTTT. This encodes CASSFPYNKQGPKLNQPQHF. The rearrangement uses TRBV28 and TRBJ1-5, with a tentative D call TRBD1 (6 bases). V lost 3 bases, J lost 4 bases, and 28 bases lay in between. This CDR3 has 20 amino acids. CDR1 and CDR2 (germline): MDHEN, SYDVKM.